This is a list of T cell receptor beta chains from one sample in a study of blood T cell repertoires in COVID-19. Data came from immunoSEQ multiplex PCR; TCRdb stores just in-frame clones and leaves some out. The data hold about 250,000 clones, with approximately 83% observed a single time. The sample comprised peripheral blood. Receptor source: an elderly man with acute or convalescent COVID-19. Both conserved end residues are part of each CDR3. D genes are given only for firm matches. The size entry is marked missing in some rows and otherwise reads once, few, many or a size class.

>TRBJ1-6|NA|TRBD1|TRBV28
TGTGCCAGCCTAACCCCGACAGGGGGTAATTCACCCCTCCACTTT
CASLTPTGGNSPLHF
>TRBJ1-6|NA|NA|TRBV21-1
TGTGCCAGCAGCTCCACCCGGCGGGATTCACCCCTCCACTTT
CASSSTRRDSPLHF
>TRBJ1-2|NA|NA|TRBV18
TGTGCCAGCCGGGGGGAAGCGGGACAACGACAATTCCGGGGCTACACCTTC
CASRGEAGQRQFRGYTF
>TRBJ2-5|NA|TRBD1|TRBV15
TGTGCCACCAGGGGACAGGGGAGGGGAGAGACCCAGTACTTC
CATRGQGRGETQYF
>TRBJ1-3|NA|NA|TRBV5-1
TGCGCCAGCAGCTCCCGGACAGTTTATAGCTCTGGAAACACCATATATTTT
CASSSRTVYSSGNTIYF
>TRBJ2-1|NA|TRBD2|TRBV4-1
TGCGCCAGCAGCACGAAGGGCGGGGGGCCACAGTTCTTC
CASSTKGGGPQFF
>TRBJ2-7|NA|TRBD2|TRBV7-2
TGTGCCAGCAGCTTAGCCCCTAGCGGTTCCTACGAGCAGTACTTC
CASSLAPSGSYEQYF
>TRBJ2-6|NA|NA|TRBV5-6
TGTGCCAGCAGCCCCCGGGTCTCTGGGGCCAACGTCCTGACTTTC
CASSPRVSGANVLTF
>TRBJ2-3|NA|TRBD2|TRBV19
TGTGCCAGTTCCGGGACTAGCGGGGTATATAGCACAGATACGCAGTATTTT
CASSGTSGVYSTDTQYF
>TRBJ2-3|once|TRBD1|TRBV27
TGTGCCAGCAGAACTACAGGGGGCCCAGATACGCAGTATTTT
CASRTTGGPDTQYF
>TRBJ1-1|NA|NA|TRBV4-1
TGCGCCAGCAGCCAAGACGTCGCAGGGTCACCTGAAGCTTTCTTT
CASSQDVAGSPEAFF
>TRBJ1-5|NA|NA|TRBV18
TGTGCCAGCTCAGGTTCAGTTAGCAATCAGCCCCAGCATTTT
CASSGSVSNQPQHF
>TRBJ2-5|NA|NA|TRBV5-1
TGCGCCAGCAGCTTGGCTTCAGGGGAGGAGACCCAGTACTTC
CASSLASGEETQYF
>TRBJ1-5|NA|TRBD1|TRBV15
TGTGCCACCAGCAGAGAAGGGACAGGGATTGGTCAGCCCCAGCATTTT
CATSREGTGIGQPQHF
>TRBJ2-7|once|NA|TRBV25-1
TGTGCCAGCAGTGAATACTTATTACAGGGTCACGAGCAGTACTTC
CASSEYLLQGHEQYF
>TRBJ2-3|NA|TRBD2|TRBV3-1/TRBV3-2
TGTGCCAGCAGCCTGCGACTAGCGGGTGCCACAGATACGCAGTATTTT
CASSLRLAGATDTQYF
>TRBJ2-7|NA|NA|TRBV5-1
TGCGCCAGCGCCCTCCAGACTGTTGGCCTTTACGAGCAGTACTTC
CASALQTVGLYEQYF
>TRBJ2-1|NA|NA|TRBV6-5
TGTGCCAGCAGCCTGCCGGACTTCTACAATGAGCAGTTCTTC
CASSLPDFYNEQFF
>TRBJ2-7|NA|TRBD1|TRBV13
TGTGCCAGCAGCTTAAAGGGGACAGGGGCCCACGAGCAGTACTTC
CASSLKGTGAHEQYF
>TRBJ1-6|NA|TRBD1|TRBV28
TGTGCCAGCAGACTTTTGGGACAGGGGGTAGTCTATAATTCACCCCTCCACTTT
CASRLLGQGVVYNSPLHF
>TRBJ2-2|once|TRBD2|TRBV5-5
TGTGCCAGCAGCTTGGCGCTAGCGGCGAACACCGGGGAGCTGTTTTTT
CASSLALAANTGELFF
>TRBJ2-7|NA|TRBD1|TRBV5-1
TGCGCCAGCAGCGCGGACAGGGGCGCCTACGAGCAGTACTTC
CASSADRGAYEQYF
>TRBJ1-2|NA|TRBD1|TRBV19
TGTGCCAGTAGATTTCTGACAGGGAAGGACTATGGCTACACCTTC
CASRFLTGKDYGYTF
>TRBJ1-1|NA|NA|TRBV5-1
TGCGCCAGCAGCCCTTGGGTCGGGTCGAACACTGAAGCTTTCTTT
CASSPWVGSNTEAFF
>TRBJ1-2|NA|NA|TRBV15
TGTGCCACCAGCAAGGCAGGGTTTTATGGCTACACCTTC
CATSKAGFYGYTF
>TRBJ1-5|NA|TRBD1|TRBV15
TGTGCCACCAGCGCACAGGGGGCCGGGCAGCCCCAGCATTTT
CATSAQGAGQPQHF
>TRBJ1-4|NA|TRBD1|TRBV30
TGTGCCTGGAGCGGGACAGCCGGTGAAAAACTGTTTTTT
CAWSGTAGEKLFF